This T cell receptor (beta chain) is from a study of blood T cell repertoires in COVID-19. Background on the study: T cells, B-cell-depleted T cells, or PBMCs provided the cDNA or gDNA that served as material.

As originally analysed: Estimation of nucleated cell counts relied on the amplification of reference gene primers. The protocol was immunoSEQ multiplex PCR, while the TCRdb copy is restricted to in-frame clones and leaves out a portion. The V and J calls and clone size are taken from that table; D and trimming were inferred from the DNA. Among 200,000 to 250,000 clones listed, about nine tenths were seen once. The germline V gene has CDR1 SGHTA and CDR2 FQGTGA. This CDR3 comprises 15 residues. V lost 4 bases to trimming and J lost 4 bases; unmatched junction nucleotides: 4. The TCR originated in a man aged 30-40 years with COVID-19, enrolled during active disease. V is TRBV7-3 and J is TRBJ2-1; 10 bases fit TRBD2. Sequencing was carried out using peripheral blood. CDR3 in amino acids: CASSSGTSEYNEQFF. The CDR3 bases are TGTGCCAGCAGCTCCGGGACTAGCGAATACAATGAGCAGTTCTTC.